The rows below give T cell receptor beta chains drawn from one sample of a study of neoadjuvant nivolumab and ipilimumab in lung cancer. Sequencing was performed with immunoSEQ multiplex PCR; in TCRdb, only in-frame clones are kept and a portion is missing. The table has 40,000 or so clones, 89% seen once; the top ten hold approximately 3.3%. The specimen comprised peripheral blood, sampled before neoadjuvant nivolumab, alone or with ipilimumab. Receptor source: an adult with non-small cell lung cancer. The conserved cysteine and the conserved F or W are not part of the CDR3 here. Each record gives: V gene, CDR3 protein.

v_call: TRBV4-1
cdr3_aa: ASSQEGRGVHGYT

v_call: TRBV5-1
cdr3_aa: ASYYGDNFYEQY

v_call: TRBV30
cdr3_aa: AWSFGASGNTIY

v_call: TRBV28
cdr3_aa: ASSPAARGHTYEQY

v_call: TRBV30
cdr3_aa: AWSVRSSGHRTDTQY

v_call: TRBV5-4
cdr3_aa: ASSGGTGAQWETQY

v_call: TRBV7-9
cdr3_aa: ASSPRTGLGQSGGYT

v_call: TRBV27
cdr3_aa: ASRSAFEGYNEQF

v_call: TRBV15
cdr3_aa: ATSRGSEHTGELF

v_call: TRBV7-2
cdr3_aa: ASSFYYGRGTDTQY

v_call: TRBV6-5
cdr3_aa: ASSSGTSGTPYEQY

v_call: TRBV10-3
cdr3_aa: AISVGRSSGANVLT

v_call: TRBV7-9
cdr3_aa: ASSLLAGGETQY

v_call: TRBV19
cdr3_aa: ASTSALTSGRPETQY

v_call: TRBV7-9
cdr3_aa: ASSVGGYAGELF

v_call: TRBV15
cdr3_aa: ATSRALRTSGNQETQY

v_call: TRBV9
cdr3_aa: ASSVGGSFQETQY

v_call: TRBV11-2
cdr3_aa: ASSRAGTGTISGNTIY

v_call: TRBV5-1
cdr3_aa: ASSSVQGGETQY

v_call: TRBV5-1
cdr3_aa: ASSSASVPNTEAF

v_call: TRBV5-5
cdr3_aa: ASTTGGDEKLF

v_call: TRBV6-1
cdr3_aa: ASSESDGLGPNTEAF

v_call: TRBV2
cdr3_aa: ASLKGLVVSPDTQY

v_call: TRBV5-4
cdr3_aa: ASSALAGGRNNEQF

v_call: TRBV9
cdr3_aa: ASSVSGGSDSVRDNEQF

v_call: TRBV10-2
cdr3_aa: ASSDHQGARDTEAF

v_call: TRBV11-2
cdr3_aa: ASSPRTSGRAGGTQY

v_call: TRBV5-5
cdr3_aa: ASRLAGVAGNTEAF